The next 23 T cell receptor beta chains were all read from a single sample in a study of blood T cell repertoires in COVID-19. Measured with immunoSEQ multiplex PCR; TCRdb has only the in-frame clones, and not every one. The sample includes 380,000 or so clones, roughly 77% of them seen just once. The sample consisted of peripheral blood. The receptors were gathered from a human donor with acute or convalescent COVID-19. The donor label of this sample is uncertain.

This chain connects TRBV5-1 to TRBJ2-7; TRBD1 matches at 10 bases. V lost 4 bases, J lost 1 base, and 5 bases stayed unmatched. The CDR3 spans 15 residues. CDR1 is SGHRS and CDR2 is YFSETQ in the germline V gene. CDR3 protein: CASSPWDRGSYEQYF. The CDR3 nucleotides are TGCGCCAGCAGCCCCTGGGACAGGGGATCCTACGAGCAGTACTTC.

This clone appeared a few times. J is TRBJ1-2 and V is TRBV19; TRBD1 agrees at 7 bases. This CDR3 region has 15 residues. Germline V gene sequence: CDR1 LNHDA, CDR2 SQIVND (reference sequence). Losses at the gene ends were 4 bases for V and 2 bases for J; bases not matched to a gene: 7. CDR3 sequence reads: CASSRHGDRNYGYTF. Written as DNA, the CDR3 is TGTGCCAGTAGTAGACATGGGGACAGAAACTATGGCTACACCTTC.

This chain joins TRBV18 and TRBJ2-1, with TRBD2 matching 8 bases. This CDR3 region has 15 residues. The germline V gene has CDR1 KGHSH and CDR2 LQKENI. With 0 bases clipped from V and 8 bases from J, the junction kept 6 bases outside the gene matches. In DNA, the CDR3 is TGTGCCAGCTCACCACCGGGACTAGAGGGTGATGAGCAGTTCTTC. Translated, it gives CASSPPGLEGDEQFF.

The CDR3 region is CASSPQMAGGGSEAFF. The CDR3 bases are TGTGCCAGCTCACCACAAATGGCAGGGGGCGGATCTGAAGCTTTCTTT. The chain couples TRBV18 to TRBJ1-1; TRBD1 matches at 8 bases. Germline trimming cut 1 base from V and 6 bases from J; bases unmatched to any gene: 10. The CDR3 is 16 amino acids. The V gene's germline CDR1 is KGHSH and CDR2 LQKENI. The full variable domain, in which reference TRBV18 and TRBJ1-1 provide the parts outside the CDR3, is NAGVMQNPRHLVRRRGQEARLRCSPMKGHSHVYWYRQLPEEGLKFMVYLQKENIIDESGMPKERFSAEFPKEGPSILRIQQVVRGDSAAYFCASSPQMAGGGSEAFFGQGTRLTVV.

V is TRBV4-2 and J is TRBJ1-2; 8 bases map to TRBD1. The CDR3 contains 17 residues. Germline assignment: CDR1 LGHNA and CDR2 YNFKEQ. Trimming cost V 0 bases and J 8 bases; bases outside gene matches: 14. The CDR3 sequence is CASSQDPRGLGRGGYTF. The CDR3 nucleotides read TGTGCCAGCAGCCAAGATCCCAGGGGGCTAGGACGCGGGGGCTACACCTTC.

This clone was seen a handful of times. This sample also contains other DNA sequences that code for the same CDR3. The rearrangement joins TRBV28 to TRBJ1-2; D remains unclear. Looked up from germline, CDR1 is MDHEN and CDR2 is SYDVKM. CDR3 size: 11 residues. The germline V and J ends were trimmed by 5 bases and 2 bases, with 3 bases remaining between them. The CDR3 reads CASSSNYGYTF. CDR3 sequence (DNA): TGTGCCAGCAGTAGCAACTATGGCTACACCTTC.

The rearrangement uses TRBV5-4 and TRBJ1-1; weak D call: TRBD1 (6 bases). The CDR3 spans 16 residues. V lost 1 base to trimming and J lost 1 base, with 14 bases between them. The germline gives CDR1 SGHNT, CDR2 YYREEE (reference sequence). This CDR3 is CASSLIKGVGNTEAFF. CDR3 bases: TGTGCCAGCAGCTTGATAAAGGGGGTCGGGAACACTGAAGCTTTCTTT.

Notes on this clone: Other nucleotide sequences in the sample specify the same CDR3. The gene calls are TRBV24-1 and TRBJ2-1; 8 bases are shared with TRBD2. Trimming took 5 bases from V and 1 from J; bases not matched to a gene: 0. This CDR3 comprises 14 residues. In germline, CDR1 is KGHDR, CDR2 SFDVKD. The CDR3 bases are TGTGCCACCAGTGCGGGGGGGTCCTACAATGAGCAGTTCTTC. Encoded protein: CATSAGGSYNEQFF.

The chain combines TRBV7-9 with TRBJ2-1; 7 bases line up with TRBD2. The V gene's germline CDR1 is SEHNR and CDR2 FQNEAQ (reference sequence). The trim removed 2 bases at V and 2 bases at J, leaving 6 bases unmatched. The CDR3 contains 16 residues. The CDR3, as DNA: TGTGCCAGCAGCTTACTGGGAGGGATTACCTACAATGAGCAGTTCTTC. It specifies CASSLLGGITYNEQFF.

The chain carries TRBV6-5 and TRBJ1-6, with 7 bases identical to TRBD1. CDR1 is MNHEY and CDR2 is SVGAGI in the germline V gene. This CDR3 is built from 11 residues. With 6 bases clipped from V and 15 bases from J, the junction kept 5 bases outside the gene matches. CDR3 loop: CASRNTGVLHF. The CDR3 coding sequence is TGTGCCAGCAGAAATACAGGGGTCCTCCACTTT.

Note on this clone: Additional DNA sequences in this sample encode the identical CDR3. In DNA form, the CDR3 reads TGTGCCAGCAGCCAACCAGGTTTACAGAACACTGAAGCTTTCTTT. Protein: CASSQPGLQNTEAFF. This chain uses TRBV3-1 (or the pseudogene TRBV3-2) with TRBJ1-1, with D unresolved. CDR1 and CDR2 from the germline V gene are LGHDT and YNNKEL (reference sequence). V was clipped by 2 bases and J by 1 base, with 11 bases between them. This CDR3 is built from 15 residues.

The chain recombines TRBV27 with TRBJ2-5, with D perhaps TRBD2 (5 bases). The CDR3 has 15 amino acids. Trimming pared 0 bases from V and 4 bases from J, leaving 12 bases between. Germline V gene sequence: CDR1 MNHEY, CDR2 SMNVEV (reference sequence). The CDR3 DNA is TGTGCCAGCAGTTTATCGGGAGAATGGAGAGAGACCCAGTACTTC. Its protein product is CASSLSGEWRETQYF.

The rearrangement uses TRBV28 and TRBJ2-7; D unclear. This CDR3 spans 12 amino acids. In germline, CDR1 is MDHEN, CDR2 SYDVKM. V lost 6 bases and J 2 bases, leaving 8 bases between the germline ends. The CDR3, as DNA: TGTGCCAGCAGACAGACCCCCTACGAGCAGTACTTC. Its protein product is CASRQTPYEQYF.

The rearrangement uses TRBV6-1 and TRBJ1-1, with no clear D. With 1 base removed from V and 11 bases from J, the gap between germline ends came to 11 bases. Germline-derived CDR1 and CDR2 are MNHNS and SASEGT. The CDR3 totals 12 residues. The CDR3 loop reads CASSEVGRDAFF. CDR3 DNA: TGTGCCAGCAGTGAAGTCGGGAGAGATGCTTTCTTT.

This sequence joins TRBV18 and TRBJ1-1; 8 bases align to TRBD1. Germline V lookup: CDR1 KGHSH, CDR2 LQKENI. The CDR3 covers 14 residues. V was clipped by 9 bases and J by 1 base; unmatched bases: 7. The CDR3 protein is CASSVDRENTEAFF. CDR3 DNA sequence: TGTGCCAGTTCAGTGGACAGGGAGAACACTGAAGCTTTCTTT.

The rearrangement joins TRBV6-6 to TRBJ2-3; 9 bases line up with TRBD2. The CDR3 loop spans 16 amino acids. Germline CDR1 and CDR2: MNHNY and SVGAGI (reference sequence). With 6 bases clipped from V and 0 bases from J, the junction kept 7 bases outside the gene matches. The CDR3 spells CASRALAGHSTDTQYF. In DNA form, the CDR3 reads TGTGCCAGCAGAGCGCTAGCGGGACATAGCACAGATACGCAGTATTTT.

This clone was counted between two and nine times. The genes are TRBV30 and TRBJ2-2; a possible D gene is TRBD2 (6 bases). Germline V lookup: CDR1 GTSNPN, CDR2 SVGIG (reference sequence). Between the trimmed V and J ends, which lost 3 bases and 5 bases, there was a span of 13 bases. The CDR3 spans 14 residues. CDR3 loop: CAWSGGAGTGELFF. The CDR3 DNA is TGTGCCTGGAGCGGAGGGGCGGGAACCGGGGAGCTGTTTTTT.

This clone was found a few times. The junction does not match germline at one end; this may be a read error. The chain carries TRBV28 and TRBJ2-1; 15 bases are a match to TRBD2. The CDR3 consists of 14 residues. The germline CDR1 and CDR2 sequences are MDHEN and SYDVKM. The CDR3 DNA is TGTGCCAGCAGTTATACCCGGACTAGCGGGGGGGCGGTCTTC. Its translation is CASSYTRTSGGAVF.

The rearrangement joins TRBV20-1 to TRBJ1-2, with a weak D call TRBD1 (5 bases). In germline, CDR1 is DFQATT, CDR2 SNEGSKA (reference sequence). This CDR3 is built from 14 residues. Trimming stripped 3 bases from V and 0 bases from J, with 11 bases between. CDR3 protein: CSASVGEANYGYTF. The CDR3 region has the DNA TGCAGTGCTAGTGTGGGGGAGGCTAACTATGGCTACACCTTC.

The rearrangement joins TRBV10-3 to TRBJ2-3; D remains ambiguous. This CDR3 has 13 residues. Per germline, CDR1 ENHRY and CDR2 SYGVKD. Trimming cost V 4 bases and J 3 bases, with 8 bases left between them. The CDR3 here is CAISVQDTDTQYF. DNA of the CDR3: TGTGCCATCAGTGTTCAGGATACAGATACGCAGTATTTT.

The V gene is TRBV12-3 or TRBV12-4, the J gene TRBJ2-5; D is undetermined. The CDR3 runs to 13 residues. V was cut by 5 bases and J by 2 bases, with 9 bases left in between. The CDR3 coding sequence is TGTGCCAGCAGTCTAAGTACGCAAGAGACCCAGTACTTC. It codes for CASSLSTQETQYF.

The gene calls are TRBV3-1 (or the pseudogene TRBV3-2) and TRBJ1-2, with D possibly being TRBD1 (5 bases). CDR1 and CDR2 from the germline V gene are LGHDT and YNNKEL (reference sequence). This CDR3 has 14 residues. The ends were cut back, 6 bases at V and 8 bases at J, with 19 bases in the middle. The DNA of the CDR3 is TGTGCCAGCAGTTTTCCAGGGACTGCTTGGGGCTACACCTTC. Protein product: CASSFPGTAWGYTF.

The chain employs TRBV5-5 and TRBJ1-2; the D gene is possibly TRBD1 (5 bases). The CDR3 runs to 16 residues. CDR1 is SGHKS, CDR2 YYEKEE, per germline (reference sequence). V shed 0 bases and J shed 8 bases, with 20 bases lying between them. CDR3 sequence: CASSLALSRGNGGYTF. In DNA, the CDR3 is TGTGCCAGCAGCTTGGCCTTGTCGCGGGGGAACGGCGGCTACACCTTC.